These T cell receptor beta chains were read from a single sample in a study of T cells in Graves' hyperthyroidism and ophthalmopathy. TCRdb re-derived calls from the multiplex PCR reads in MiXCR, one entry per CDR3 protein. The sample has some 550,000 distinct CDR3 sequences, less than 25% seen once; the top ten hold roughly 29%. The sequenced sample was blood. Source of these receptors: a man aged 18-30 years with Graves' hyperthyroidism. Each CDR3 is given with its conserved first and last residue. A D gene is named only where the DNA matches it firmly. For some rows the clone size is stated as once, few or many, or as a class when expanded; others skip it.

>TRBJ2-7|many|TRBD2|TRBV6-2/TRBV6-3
CASSYAGLAGGNAYEQYF
TGTGCCAGCAGCTATGCGGGACTAGCGGGGGGCAACGCCTACGAGCAGTACTTC
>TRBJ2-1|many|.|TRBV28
CASSFYLWGAREQFF
TGTGCCAGCAGTTTTTATTTGTGGGGGGCAAGGGAGCAGTTCTTC
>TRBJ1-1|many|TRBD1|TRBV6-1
CASLSRGREAFF
TGTGCCAGCCTCAGCAGGGGGCGTGAAGCTTTCTTT
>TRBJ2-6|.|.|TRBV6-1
CASQNEGSGANVLTF
TGTGCCAGTCAGAATGAAGGTTCTGGGGCCAACGTCCTGACTTTC
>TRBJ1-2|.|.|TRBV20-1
CSARDQRQSRNYGYTF
TGCAGTGCTAGGGACCAGAGACAGTCCCGAAACTATGGCTACACCTTC
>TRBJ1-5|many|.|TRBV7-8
CASSLRGAGNQPQHF
TGTGCCAGCAGCTTAAGGGGGGCGGGCAATCAGCCCCAGCATTTT
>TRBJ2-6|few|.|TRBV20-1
CSAKRPGYGANVLTF
TGCAGTGCTAAACGCCCAGGGTACGGGGCCAACGTCCTGACTTTC
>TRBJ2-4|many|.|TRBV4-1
CASSQEDGGMLNIQYF
TGCGCCAGCAGCCAAGAGGACGGCGGAATGCTAAACATTCAGTACTTC
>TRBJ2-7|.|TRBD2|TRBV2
CASSGGASGGYEQYF
TGTGCCAGCAGTGGCGGAGCTAGCGGGGGTTACGAGCAGTACTTC
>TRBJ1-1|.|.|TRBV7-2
CASALGPQNTEAFF
TGTGCCAGCGCCCTAGGACCCCAGAACACTGAAGCTTTCTTT
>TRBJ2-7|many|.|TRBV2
CASSGDGEQYF
TGTGCCAGCAGTGGAGACGGCGAGCAGTACTTC
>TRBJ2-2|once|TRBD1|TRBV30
CAWSQTGVWTGELFF
TGTGCCTGGAGTCAAACAGGGGTGTGGACCGGGGAGCTGTTTTTT
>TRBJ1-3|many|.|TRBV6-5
CASRTGTRVDTIYF
TGTGCCAGCAGGACCGGGACAAGGGTTGACACCATATATTTT
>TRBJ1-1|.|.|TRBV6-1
CASRTRGTMNTEAFF
TGTGCCAGCAGAACCCGGGGGACAATGAACACTGAAGCTTTCTTT
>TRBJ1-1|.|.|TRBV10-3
CAIRRVQGDTEAFF
TGTGCCATCAGGAGGGTACAGGGAGACACTGAAGCTTTCTTT
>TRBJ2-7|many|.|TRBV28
CASTLGGYEQYF
TGTGCCAGCACCCTGGGGGGTTACGAGCAGTACTTC
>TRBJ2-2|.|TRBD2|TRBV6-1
CASSSLSGGFTGELFF
TGTGCCAGCAGCTCCCTTAGCGGGGGATTCACCGGGGAGCTGTTTTTT
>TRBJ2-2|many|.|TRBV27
CASSLTNGELFF
TGTGCCAGCAGTTTGACGAACGGGGAGCTGTTTTTT
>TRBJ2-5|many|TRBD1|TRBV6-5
CASSYRRTGQETQYF
TGTGCCAGCAGTTACCGAAGGACAGGACAAGAGACCCAGTACTTC
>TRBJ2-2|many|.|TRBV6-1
CASCPDFPGELFF
TGTGCCAGCTGTCCCGACTTTCCCGGGGAGCTGTTTTTT
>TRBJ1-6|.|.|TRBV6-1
CASSEAEGWDSPLHF
TGTGCCAGCAGTGAAGCTGAAGGGTGGGATTCACCCCTCCACTTT
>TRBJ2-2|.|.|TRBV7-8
CASSLGDFYTGELFF
TGTGCCAGCAGCTTAGGAGACTTTTACACCGGGGAGCTGTTTTTT
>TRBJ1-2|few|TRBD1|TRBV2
CASSESRDRGPGYTF
TGTGCCAGCAGTGAATCCCGGGACAGGGGTCCCGGCTACACCTTC
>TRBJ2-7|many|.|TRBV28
CASSTRVEQYF
TGTGCCAGCAGTACGCGGGTCGAGCAGTACTTC
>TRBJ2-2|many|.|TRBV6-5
CASSYTARGTGELFF
TGTGCCAGCAGTTACACTGCAAGGGGCACCGGGGAGCTGTTTTTT
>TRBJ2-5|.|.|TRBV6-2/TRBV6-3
CASRGERTQYF
TGTGCCAGCAGGGGGGAAAGGACCCAGTACTTC
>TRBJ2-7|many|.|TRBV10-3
CALQADGTYEQYF
TGTGCCCTTCAGGCGGATGGCACCTACGAGCAGTACTTC
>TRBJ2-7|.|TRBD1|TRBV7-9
CASSWDRGRNEQYF
TGTGCCAGCAGTTGGGACAGGGGGCGAAACGAGCAGTACTTC
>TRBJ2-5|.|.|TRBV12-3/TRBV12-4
CASSFRSLEETQYF
TGTGCCAGCAGTTTCCGCAGCCTCGAGGAGACCCAGTACTTC
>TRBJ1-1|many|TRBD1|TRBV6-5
CASSYSRDRATEAFF
TGTGCCAGCAGTTACTCTCGGGACAGGGCCACTGAAGCTTTCTTT
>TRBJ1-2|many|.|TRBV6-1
CASSGRGGGYTF
TGTGCCAGCAGTGGTAGGGGAGGAGGCTACACCTTC
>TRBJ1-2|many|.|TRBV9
CASSVAESYGYTF
TGTGCCAGCAGCGTAGCGGAGAGCTATGGCTACACCTTC
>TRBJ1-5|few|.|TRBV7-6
CASSLFVGAGQPQHF
TGTGCCAGCAGCTTATTTGTGGGGGCTGGACAGCCCCAGCATTTT
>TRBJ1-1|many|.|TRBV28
CASKNVLNTEAFF
TGTGCCAGCAAAAACGTTTTGAACACTGAAGCTTTCTTT
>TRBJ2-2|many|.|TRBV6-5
CASSNSANTGELFF
TGTGCCAGCAGTAACAGTGCGAACACCGGGGAGCTGTTTTTT
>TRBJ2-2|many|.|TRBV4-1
CASSQVGGELFF
TGCGCCAGCAGCCAAGTGGGCGGGGAGCTGTTTTTT
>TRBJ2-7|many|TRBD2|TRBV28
CASSVGRGPTYEQYF
TGTGCCAGCAGTGTTGGGAGGGGCCCCACCTACGAGCAGTACTTC
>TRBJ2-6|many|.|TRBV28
CASRGPFSSGANVLTF
TGTGCCAGCAGAGGGCCGTTTTCTTCCGGGGCCAACGTCCTGACTTTC
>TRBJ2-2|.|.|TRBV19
CASSISPGGELFF
TGTGCCAGTAGTATATCACCTGGCGGGGAGCTGTTTTTT